This T cell receptor beta chain was recovered during a study of blood T cell repertoires in COVID-19. Study-wide context: The origin of the acute and convalescent COVID-19 samples was the United States, Italy and Spain.

Here immunoSEQ multiplex PCR was the method, and the copy in TCRdb shows in-frame clones only, minus some. The table lists approximately 220,000 clones, around 83% of them singletons. This CDR3 comprises 13 residues. The germline gives CDR1 SGHVS, CDR2 FQNEAQ. Between the trimmed V and J ends, which lost 5 bases and 2 bases, there was a span of 9 bases. The TCR originated in a woman aged 40 to 49 who had recovered from COVID-19. V and J are TRBV7-8 and TRBJ1-2, with D possibly matching TRBD1 (6 bases). The sample consisted of PBMCs or T cells enriched from blood (not recorded which). The CDR3: CASSRGQNYGYTF. In DNA form, the CDR3 reads TGTGCCAGCAGCCGAGGACAGAACTATGGCTACACCTTC. The whole variable domain, remainder taken from reference TRBV7-8 and TRBJ1-2, is GAGVSQSPRYKVAKRGQDVALRCDPISGHVSLFWYQQALGQGPEFLTYFQNEAQLDKSGLPSDRFFAERPEGSVSTLKIQRTQQEDSAVYLCASSRGQNYGYTFGSGTRLTVV.